The rows below give T cell receptor beta chains drawn from one sample of a study of cytomegalovirus exposure and HLA in healthy donors. Data came from immunoSEQ multiplex PCR; TCRdb stores just in-frame clones and leaves some out. The sample includes 35,000 to 50,000 clones, approximately 84% of them seen just once. Sequencing was done on a sample of PBMCs. These receptors were taken from a man aged 50 to 59 in good health and CMV-seronegative. Both conserved end residues are part of each CDR3. Each record gives: D gene, clone size, J gene, CDR3 length, V gene, CDR3 protein, CDR3 DNA. A D gene is named only where the DNA matches it firmly. Clone size, where shown, is once, few, many, or a class for clones that have expanded.

d_call: .; clone_size: .; j_call: TRBJ1-4; cdr3_length: 13; v_call: TRBV7-2; cdr3_aa: CASSTGRNEKLFF; cdr3_nt: TGTGCCAGCAGTACAGGGCGTAATGAAAAACTGTTTTTT
d_call: .; clone_size: .; j_call: TRBJ2-2; cdr3_length: 13; v_call: TRBV9; cdr3_aa: CASSVGTSGELFF; cdr3_nt: TGTGCCAGCAGCGTCGGGACATCCGGGGAGCTGTTTTTT
d_call: .; clone_size: .; j_call: TRBJ2-3; cdr3_length: 12; v_call: TRBV25-1; cdr3_aa: CASSTAASGQYF; cdr3_nt: TGTGCCAGCAGTACCGCGGCTTCGGGGCAGTATTTT
d_call: TRBD1; clone_size: once; j_call: TRBJ2-7; cdr3_length: 15; v_call: TRBV7-6; cdr3_aa: CASSQGQTLSYEQYF; cdr3_nt: TGTGCCAGCAGCCAGGGACAGACCCTTTCCTACGAGCAGTACTTC
d_call: TRBD1; clone_size: once; j_call: TRBJ1-1; cdr3_length: 14; v_call: TRBV7-2; cdr3_aa: CASGRTGENTEAFF; cdr3_nt: TGTGCCAGCGGGAGGACAGGGGAGAACACTGAAGCTTTCTTT
d_call: TRBD1; clone_size: .; j_call: TRBJ2-7; cdr3_length: 15; v_call: TRBV5-1; cdr3_aa: CASSLGPGGFYEQYF; cdr3_nt: TGCGCCAGCAGCTTGGGGCCAGGGGGCTTTTACGAGCAGTACTTC
d_call: .; clone_size: .; j_call: TRBJ1-2; cdr3_length: 15; v_call: TRBV28; cdr3_aa: CASSLWQGKNYGYTF; cdr3_nt: TGTGCCAGCAGTTTATGGCAGGGGAAGAACTATGGCTACACCTTC
d_call: .; clone_size: .; j_call: TRBJ2-5; cdr3_length: 13; v_call: TRBV19; cdr3_aa: CASSINNYETQYF; cdr3_nt: TGTGCCAGTAGTATCAACAATTACGAGACCCAGTACTTC
d_call: TRBD2; clone_size: few; j_call: TRBJ2-5; cdr3_length: 16; v_call: TRBV7-3; cdr3_aa: CASSLRGGGYQETQYF; cdr3_nt: TGTGCCAGCAGCTTAAGGGGCGGGGGATACCAAGAGACCCAGTACTTC
d_call: .; clone_size: .; j_call: TRBJ1-5; cdr3_length: 12; v_call: TRBV28; cdr3_aa: CAMQGSNQPQHF; cdr3_nt: TGTGCCATGCAGGGCAGCAATCAGCCCCAGCATTTT
d_call: TRBD1; clone_size: .; j_call: TRBJ2-7; cdr3_length: 16; v_call: TRBV7-9; cdr3_aa: CSSSSSWDRITYEQYF; cdr3_nt: TGTTCCAGCAGCTCTTCCTGGGACAGAATAACCTACGAGCAGTACTTC
d_call: .; clone_size: .; j_call: TRBJ2-3; cdr3_length: 14; v_call: TRBV6-5; cdr3_aa: CASSYVSRYDTQYF; cdr3_nt: TGTGCCAGCAGTTACGTCTCTAGATACGATACGCAGTATTTT
d_call: .; clone_size: few; j_call: TRBJ2-5; cdr3_length: 14; v_call: TRBV9; cdr3_aa: CASSVGTTQETQYF; cdr3_nt: TGTGCCAGCAGCGTAGGGACTACCCAAGAGACCCAGTACTTC
d_call: .; clone_size: .; j_call: TRBJ2-5; cdr3_length: 16; v_call: TRBV27; cdr3_aa: CASSLFPYSSKETQYF; cdr3_nt: TGTGCCAGCAGTTTATTCCCCTACAGCTCTAAAGAGACCCAGTACTTC
d_call: .; clone_size: once; j_call: TRBJ1-1; cdr3_length: 14; v_call: TRBV7-9; cdr3_aa: CSSSLLAGATEAFF; cdr3_nt: TGTTCCAGCAGCTTATTGGCAGGGGCCACTGAAGCTTTCTTT
d_call: .; clone_size: .; j_call: TRBJ2-1; cdr3_length: 17; v_call: TRBV11-1; cdr3_aa: CASSPAPLAGPYNEQFF; cdr3_nt: TGTGCCAGCAGCCCTGCCCCCTTGGCGGGGCCCTACAATGAGCAGTTCTTC
d_call: .; clone_size: .; j_call: TRBJ1-2; cdr3_length: 15; v_call: TRBV5-1; cdr3_aa: CASSKGRRDSYGYTF; cdr3_nt: TGCGCCAGCAGCAAGGGCCGCAGGGATTCCTATGGCTACACCTTC
d_call: .; clone_size: .; j_call: TRBJ2-1; cdr3_length: 15; v_call: TRBV19; cdr3_aa: CASSISLATYNEQFF; cdr3_nt: TGTGCCAGTAGTATCTCCCTAGCTACCTACAATGAGCAGTTCTTC
d_call: TRBD1; clone_size: .; j_call: TRBJ2-1; cdr3_length: 15; v_call: TRBV19; cdr3_aa: CASSPGQGAYNEQFF; cdr3_nt: TGTGCCAGTAGTCCGGGACAGGGGGCGTACAATGAGCAGTTCTTC
d_call: TRBD2; clone_size: .; j_call: TRBJ2-1; cdr3_length: 19; v_call: TRBV9; cdr3_aa: CASSVAGSGGGRSYNEQFF; cdr3_nt: TGTGCCAGCAGCGTAGCTGGTAGCGGGGGGGGACGCTCCTACAATGAGCAGTTCTTC
d_call: .; clone_size: .; j_call: TRBJ1-6; cdr3_length: 13; v_call: TRBV5-1; cdr3_aa: CASSLGLNSPLNF; cdr3_nt: TGCGCCAGCAGCTTGGGACTTAATTCCCCCCTCAACTTT
d_call: TRBD1; clone_size: .; j_call: TRBJ1-6; cdr3_length: 17; v_call: TRBV7-9; cdr3_aa: CASSLGAGDRGNSPLHF; cdr3_nt: TGTGCCAGCAGCTTAGGGGCTGGGGACAGGGGTAATTCACCCCTCCACTTT
d_call: TRBD1; clone_size: .; j_call: TRBJ2-7; cdr3_length: 14; v_call: TRBV18; cdr3_aa: CASLLDRGVDEQYF; cdr3_nt: TGTGCCAGCTTACTAGACAGGGGGGTCGACGAGCAGTACTTC
d_call: .; clone_size: .; j_call: TRBJ2-1; cdr3_length: 15; v_call: TRBV19; cdr3_aa: CASSIRARGDNGQFF; cdr3_nt: TGTGCCAGTAGTATTAGGGCCAGGGGGGACAATGGGCAGTTCTTC
d_call: .; clone_size: .; j_call: TRBJ1-6; cdr3_length: 15; v_call: TRBV11-2; cdr3_aa: CASSPSQGLDSPLHF; cdr3_nt: TGTGCCAGCAGCCCCTCTCAGGGGCTGGATTCACCCCTCCACTTT
d_call: TRBD1; clone_size: .; j_call: TRBJ2-7; cdr3_length: 15; v_call: TRBV27; cdr3_aa: CASTSPTGSTYEQYF; cdr3_nt: TGTGCCAGCACCTCTCCGACAGGGTCTACCTACGAGCAGTACTTC
d_call: TRBD1; clone_size: .; j_call: TRBJ2-5; cdr3_length: 15; v_call: TRBV5-4; cdr3_aa: CASSSQGGPQETQYF; cdr3_nt: TGTGCCAGCAGCTCACAGGGGGGTCCTCAAGAGACCCAGTACTTC
d_call: TRBD1; clone_size: .; j_call: TRBJ2-7; cdr3_length: 15; v_call: TRBV7-8; cdr3_aa: CASSSPQQGGYEQYF; cdr3_nt: TGTGCCAGCAGCTCCCCTCAACAGGGGGGCTACGAGCAGTACTTC
d_call: .; clone_size: .; j_call: TRBJ1-3; cdr3_length: 15; v_call: TRBV25-1; cdr3_aa: CASSEPLSSGNTIYF; cdr3_nt: TGTGCCAGCAGTGAACCCCTCAGTTCTGGAAACACCATATATTTT
d_call: .; clone_size: .; j_call: TRBJ2-5; cdr3_length: 15; v_call: TRBV5-1; cdr3_aa: CASSLAMVRRETQYF; cdr3_nt: TGCGCCAGCAGCTTGGCGATGGTCCGGCGGGAGACCCAGTACTTC